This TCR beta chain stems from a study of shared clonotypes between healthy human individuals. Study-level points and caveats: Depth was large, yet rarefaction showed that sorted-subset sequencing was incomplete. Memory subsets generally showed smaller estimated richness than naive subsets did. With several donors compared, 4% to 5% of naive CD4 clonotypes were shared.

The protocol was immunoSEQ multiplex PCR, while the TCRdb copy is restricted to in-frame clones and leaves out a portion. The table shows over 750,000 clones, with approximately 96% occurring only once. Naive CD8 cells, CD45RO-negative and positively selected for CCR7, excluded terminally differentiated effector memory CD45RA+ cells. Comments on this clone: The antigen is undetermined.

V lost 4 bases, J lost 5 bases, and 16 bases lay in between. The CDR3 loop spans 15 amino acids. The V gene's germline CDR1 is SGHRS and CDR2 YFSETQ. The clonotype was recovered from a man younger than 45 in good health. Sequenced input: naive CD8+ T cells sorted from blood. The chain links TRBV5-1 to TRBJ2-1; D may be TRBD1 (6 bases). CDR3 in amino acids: CASSPPPGQNNEQFF. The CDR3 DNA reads TGCGCCAGCAGCCCACCGCCGGGACAAAACAATGAGCAGTTCTTC.